The 18 T cell receptor beta chains in this list originate from one sample, sequenced in a study of blood T cell repertoires in COVID-19. Generated by immunoSEQ multiplex PCR, the TCRdb table keeps only in-frame clones and is missing some. The sample holds approximately 150,000 clones, around four fifths seen once. Sequencing used PBMCs or T cells enriched from blood (not recorded which). These receptors were obtained from a woman between 40 and 55 years old who had recovered from COVID-19.

A remark on this clone: The limits of the CDR3 on the DNA are not certain, so only TCRdb's listed CDR3 is given. This chain uses TRBV11-2 with TRBJ2-1; the D call in the table, TRBD2, was not verified against the DNA. The CDR3 totals 12 residues, both ends included. Germline CDR1 SGHAT, CDR2 FQNNGV. Here the CDR3 reads CASSTSGFEQFF.

The chain joins TRBV20-1 to TRBJ2-7; D is unresolved. This CDR3 has 11 amino acids. The V end was cut by 1 base, the J end by 1 base, with 2 bases between. The V gene's germline CDR1 is DFQATT and CDR2 SNEGSKA (reference sequence). In DNA, the CDR3 is TGCAGTGCTAGAGTATCCTACGAGCAGTACTTC. It codes for CSARVSYEQYF.

The genes are TRBV2 and TRBJ1-1; D possibly corresponds to TRBD1 (5 bases). The germline gives CDR1 SNHLY, CDR2 FYNNEI. Trimming removed 2 bases at V and 1 base at J, with 8 bases between. The CDR3 is made up of 14 amino acids. Here the CDR3 reads CASSELGPNTEAFF. The CDR3 bases are TGTGCCAGCAGTGAATTGGGGCCGAACACTGAAGCTTTCTTT.

V usage is TRBV3-1 (or the pseudogene TRBV3-2) and J usage is TRBJ2-3, with D perhaps matching TRBD2 (5 bases). Looked up from germline, CDR1 is LGHDT and CDR2 is YNNKEL (reference sequence). The CDR3 has 14 amino acids. V was clipped by 1 base and J by 2 bases, with 7 bases between them. DNA for the CDR3: TGTGCCAGCAGCCAAGCGGGATACACAGATACGCAGTATTTT. This codes for CASSQAGYTDTQYF.

This sequence joins TRBV2 and TRBJ2-5; possibly TRBD1 for D (5 bases). From germline, CDR1 is SNHLY and CDR2 FYNNEI. The CDR3 is made up of 12 amino acids. V was clipped by 6 bases and J by 5 bases, with 10 bases between them. This chain's CDR3 is CASSWGFETQYF. The CDR3 region has the DNA TGTGCCAGCAGCTGGGGCTTCGAGACCCAGTACTTC. The entire variable domain, with the rest obtained from reference TRBV2 and TRBJ2-5, is as follows: EPEVTQTPSHQVTQMGQEVILRCVPISNHLYFYWYRQILGQKVEFLVSFYNNEISEKSEIFDDQFSVERPDGSNFTLKIRSTKLEDSAMYFCASSWGFETQYFGPGTRLLVL.

The J gene is TRBJ2-5, the V gene TRBV21-1; TRBD1, the table's D call, lacks a check against the DNA. TRBV21-1 counts as a pseudogene. The CDR3 length is 14 residues. For the CDR3, the DNA is TGTGCCAGCAGCAATAAAAACAGGGAAGAGACCCAGTACTTC. Amino acid sequence: CASSNKNREETQYF.

This clone was seen once. This sequence joins TRBV2 and TRBJ2-1; 9 nucleotides agree with TRBD1. The junction had 7 bases not matched to a gene; V was cut back by 8 bases and J by 8 bases. The germline CDR1 and CDR2 sequences are SNHLY and FYNNEI. This CDR3 has 13 residues. This CDR3 is CASEGQGRDEQFF. The CDR3 region has the DNA TGTGCCAGCGAAGGACAGGGGAGGGATGAGCAGTTCTTC. Combining the CDR3 with reference TRBV2 and TRBJ2-1 gives the whole variable domain EPEVTQTPSHQVTQMGQEVILRCVPISNHLYFYWYRQILGQKVEFLVSFYNNEISEKSEIFDDQFSVERPDGSNFTLKIRSTKLEDSAMYFCASEGQGRDEQFFGPGTRLTVL.

The chain carries TRBV4-2 and TRBJ1-1; perhaps TRBD1 as D (6 bases). Per the germline V gene, CDR1 is LGHNA and CDR2 is YNFKEQ. This CDR3 region has 12 residues. V lost 4 bases, J lost 11 bases, and 14 bases lay in between. The CDR3 DNA reads TGTGCCAGCAGCCCGACGACAGGTTCGGCTTTCTTT. It yields the protein CASSPTTGSAFF.

This clone has only one observation. The J gene is TRBJ2-7, the V gene TRBV27; D might be TRBD2 (5 bases). The CDR3 extends over 13 amino acids. Trimming took 4 bases from V and 1 from J, leaving 8 bases between them. Germline CDR1 and CDR2: MNHEY and SMNVEV (reference sequence). CDR3 sequence reads: CASSSDSSYEQYF. Written as DNA, the CDR3 is TGTGCCAGCAGTTCGGACTCATCCTACGAGCAGTACTTC.

The chain carries TRBV19 and TRBJ2-1; D gene ambiguous. V dropped 2 bases and J dropped 4 bases, with 9 bases sitting between them. This CDR3 has 14 amino acids. Germline V gives CDR1 LNHDA, CDR2 SQIVND (reference sequence). The CDR3 protein is CASSISDFYNEQFF. CDR3 bases: TGTGCCAGTAGTATAAGTGACTTTTACAATGAGCAGTTCTTC.

The chain employs TRBV30 and TRBJ2-3, with 8 bases aligning to TRBD1. The length of the CDR3 is 17 residues. CDR1 and CDR2 from the germline V gene are GTSNPN and SVGIG (reference sequence). The V segment lost 2 bases and the J segment 0 bases; nucleotides outside the gene matches: 10. CDR3 region: CAWSTQTGAVSTDTQYF. The CDR3 DNA sequence: TGTGCCTGGAGTACCCAGACAGGGGCAGTGAGCACAGATACGCAGTATTTT.

The chain carries TRBV2 and TRBJ1-4; the match to TRBD1 covers 11 bases. Germline loops: CDR1 SNHLY, CDR2 FYNNEI. V dropped 7 bases and J dropped 10; count of bases not matched to a gene: 5. This CDR3 is 13 amino acids long. The chain's CDR3 is CASKGTGGGKLFF. CDR3 in DNA: TGTGCCAGCAAAGGGACAGGGGGAGGAAAACTGTTTTTT.

The chain uses TRBV5-4 and TRBJ2-3, with 9 bases aligning to TRBD2. Germline trimming cut 4 bases from V and 6 bases from J; bases unmatched to any gene: 9. The CDR3 totals 15 residues. The germline CDR1 and CDR2 sequences are SGHNT and YYREEE (reference sequence). The CDR3 DNA follows: TGTGCCAGCAGCGGGCCCAGCGGGGGGCCCGATACGCAGTATTTT. Amino acids: CASSGPSGGPDTQYF.

This chain links TRBV9 with TRBJ2-3; 8 bases line up with TRBD2. With V trimmed by 3 bases and J by 0 bases, 6 bases remained unmatched. The germline gives CDR1 SGDLS, CDR2 YYNGEE. CDR3 size: 16 residues. The CDR3 sequence is CASSAPRGGSTDTQYF. CDR3 DNA sequence: TGTGCCAGCAGCGCCCCCCGGGGGGGCAGCACAGATACGCAGTATTTT.

The chain combines TRBV23-1 with TRBJ1-2; the D gene is possibly TRBD1 (6 bases). TRBV23-1 is placed among ORFs of uncertain function. The V end was cut by 2 bases, the J end by 7 bases, with 20 bases between. This CDR3 is 16 amino acids long. The CDR3 loop is CASSQGRGYRSCGYTF. The DNA of the CDR3 is TGCGCCAGCAGTCAAGGTAGGGGGTATCGCTCGTGTGGCTACACCTTC.

V is TRBV30 and J is TRBJ2-7; possible D gene TRBD2, 6 bases. Germline V CDR1 and CDR2: GTSNPN, SVGIG (reference sequence). V was clipped by 2 bases and J by 7 bases, with 15 bases between them. The CDR3 contains 13 residues. DNA of the CDR3: TGTGCCTGGAGTCGGAGGGGTTTACGGGAGCAGTACTTC. Its protein is CAWSRRGLREQYF.

CDR3 loop: CASSYGQSYEQYF. CDR3 nucleotide sequence: TGTGCCAGCAGTTACGGGCAATCCTACGAGCAGTACTTC. The chain recombines TRBV6-5 with TRBJ2-7; D is undetermined. This CDR3 has 13 residues. Germline CDR1 reads MNHEY; CDR2 reads SVGAGI. V shed 2 bases and J shed 1 base, with 6 bases lying between them.

In its sample, this clone was seen a few times. One junction end does not reproduce the germline sequence, and a read error may be involved. The genes are TRBV7-8 and TRBJ2-1; 9 nucleotides match TRBD2. This CDR3 spans 15 amino acids. Germline values: CDR1 SGHVS, CDR2 FQNEAQ. CDR3 residues: CASRLAGESYNEQFF. CDR3 bases: TGTGCCAGCAGATTAGCGGGAGAGTCCTACAATGAGCAGTTCTTC.